Each of the 21 T cell receptor beta chains below was sequenced from the same sample in a study of cytomegalovirus exposure and HLA in healthy donors. PCR involved 60 Vbeta and 13 Jbeta primers. The assay was immunoSEQ multiplex PCR, and TCRdb's table has in-frame clones only and misses some. In all, the sample yields tens of thousands of clones. The sequenced material came from PBMCs. The receptors were sampled from a male donor in good health and CMV-seronegative.

The V call is TRBV5-4, the J call TRBJ1-2; maybe TRBD1 (6 bases). The CDR3 covers 14 residues. V was clipped by 5 bases and J by 3 bases, with 14 bases between them. In germline, CDR1 is SGHNT, CDR2 YYREEE (reference sequence). CDR3 residues: CASSSQGSDYGYTF. For the CDR3, the DNA is TGTGCCAGCAGTTCCCAGGGGTCGGACTATGGCTACACCTTC.

This chain connects TRBV11-2 to TRBJ2-7, with 12 bases that match TRBD1. V gave up 5 bases and J gave up 3 bases; unmatched junction bases: 8. CDR3 length: 16 amino acids. Germline V lookup: CDR1 SGHAT, CDR2 FQNNGV. The CDR3 nucleotides read TGTGCCAGCAGCCCAGGGACAGGGGGCATGGGCTACGAGCAGTACTTC. As protein: CASSPGTGGMGYEQYF.

The V gene is TRBV6-6, the J gene TRBJ1-4; D perhaps matches TRBD1 (6 bases). This CDR3 has 14 residues. V dropped 11 bases and J dropped 7 bases, with 20 bases sitting between them. Germline V gene data show CDR1 as MNHNY and CDR2 as SVGAGI (reference sequence). CDR3 sequence (DNA): TGTGCCGCGGGGGCCCCTGGGGGGGGTGAAAAACTGTTTTTT. Residues: CAAGAPGGGEKLFF.

The chain uses TRBV11-2 and TRBJ2-6, with D tentatively TRBD1 (5 bases). Deletions cut 3 bases from V and 3 bases from J, with 12 bases between. There are 16 residues in the CDR3. Germline V gene data show CDR1 as SGHAT and CDR2 as FQNNGV. CDR3: CASSLLTDLGANVLTF. CDR3 sequence (DNA): TGTGCCAGCAGCTTGTTGACAGACCTTGGGGCCAACGTCCTGACTTTC.

The chain combines TRBV6-5 with TRBJ2-7; TRBD2 matches 9 bases. The J segment lost 0 bases and the V segment lost 3 bases, leaving 3 bases of the junction unmatched. Per the germline V gene, CDR1 is MNHEY and CDR2 is SVGAGI. The CDR3 loop spans 15 amino acids. The CDR3 reads CASSYGTSTSYEQYF. DNA for the CDR3: TGTGCCAGCAGTTATGGGACTAGCACCTCCTACGAGCAGTACTTC.

This sequence joins TRBV2 and TRBJ1-4; a weak D match, TRBD1 (6 bases). Germline V lookup: CDR1 SNHLY, CDR2 FYNNEI. This CDR3 spans 14 amino acids. Trimming took off 6 bases at V and 6 bases at J, with 14 bases between the two ends. The CDR3 loop reads CASRDGQSYEKLFF. The CDR3 nucleotides read TGTGCCAGCAGGGATGGACAGAGCTATGAAAAACTGTTTTTT. Complete variable domain (other parts from reference TRBV2 and TRBJ1-4): EPEVTQTPSHQVTQMGQEVILRCVPISNHLYFYWYRQILGQKVEFLVSFYNNEISEKSEIFDDQFSVERPDGSNFTLKIRSTKLEDSAMYFCASRDGQSYEKLFFGSGTQLSVL.

V gene TRBV7-2 combines with J gene TRBJ1-5; no definite D call. The CDR3 runs 14 residues. CDR1 and CDR2 (germline): SGHTA, FQGNSA. V shed 5 bases and J shed 5 bases, with 13 bases lying between them. CDR3 bases: TGTGCCAGCAGCCAAGGTTCTGGAGATCAGCCCCAGCATTTT. Its protein is CASSQGSGDQPQHF.

The V call is TRBV28, the J call TRBJ2-3; 9 bases are a match to TRBD1. The CDR3 has 15 amino acids. V was clipped by 8 bases and J by 5 bases; unmatched bases: 11. From germline, CDR1 is MDHEN and CDR2 SYDVKM. This CDR3 reads CASGDRAPTGDTQYF. The DNA for the CDR3 is TGTGCCAGCGGGGACAGGGCACCCACGGGAGATACGCAGTATTTT. Full variable domain (rest looked up from reference TRBV28 and TRBJ2-3): DVKVTQSSRYLVKRTGEKVFLECVQDMDHENMFWYRQDPGLGLRLIYFSYDVKMKEKGDIPEGYSVSREKKERFSLILESASTNQTSMYLCASGDRAPTGDTQYFGPGTRLTVL.

The rearrangement links TRBV28 to TRBJ2-1; 12 positions agree with TRBD2. Losses at the gene ends were 6 bases for V and 6 bases for J; bases not matched to a gene: 3. This CDR3 comprises 14 residues. The germline V gene has CDR1 MDHEN and CDR2 SYDVKM. The CDR3 loop reads CASSWGLAGNEQFF. The CDR3 coding sequence is TGTGCCAGCAGCTGGGGACTAGCGGGCAATGAGCAGTTCTTC.

The chain has TRBV2 and TRBJ1-1, with D maybe TRBD1 (6 bases). Germline loops: CDR1 SNHLY, CDR2 FYNNEI. Between the trimmed V and J ends, which lost 4 bases and 1 base, there was a span of 10 bases. The CDR3 has 14 residues. The CDR3 sequence is CASSVMGANTEAFF. DNA for the CDR3: TGTGCCAGCAGTGTAATGGGGGCGAACACTGAAGCTTTCTTT.

This rearrangement joins TRBV19 to TRBJ2-7; 7 nucleotides match TRBD1. Germline V gives CDR1 LNHDA, CDR2 SQIVND (reference sequence). This CDR3 spans 14 amino acids. V lost 3 bases to trimming and J lost 0 bases; unmatched junction nucleotides: 2. The CDR3 is CASSIGQDSYEQYF. The CDR3 nucleotides are TGTGCCAGTAGTATCGGACAGGACTCCTACGAGCAGTACTTC.

The chain recombines TRBV2 with TRBJ1-2, with D possibly being TRBD1 (5 bases). Germline CDR1 and CDR2: SNHLY and FYNNEI. The length of the CDR3 is 14 residues. Trimming cost V 4 bases and J 4 bases, with 13 bases left between them. CDR3 amino acids: CASSAQGQAYGYTF. In DNA, the CDR3 is TGTGCCAGCAGTGCCCAGGGCCAAGCCTATGGCTACACCTTC.

About this clone: The junction does not match germline at one end; this may be a read error. The rearrangement uses TRBV18 and TRBJ2-7; TRBD1 matches at 9 bases. The CDR3 has 12 residues. Germline loops: CDR1 KGHSH, CDR2 LQKENI. CDR3 coding DNA: TGTGCCAGCTCACCGGGACAGGGCCCTAGTCACTTC. It encodes CASSPGQGPSHF.

The CDR3 region has the DNA TGTGCCAGCAGGTCGCGCCTTAGCTCCTACGAGCAGTACTTC. Amino acids: CASRSRLSSYEQYF. The genes are TRBV7-2 and TRBJ2-7; D unclear. The CDR3 is made up of 14 amino acids. V lost 6 bases to trimming and J lost 0 bases, with 12 bases between them. CDR1 and CDR2 from the germline V gene are SGHTA and FQGNSA.

The chain is built from TRBV7-9 and TRBJ2-7; maybe TRBD1 (7 bases). This CDR3 has 15 residues. CDR1 and CDR2 (germline): SEHNR, FQNEAQ (reference sequence). The V end was cut by 7 bases, the J end by 9 bases, with 25 bases between. CDR3 in amino acids: CASTEDGPRRGVQYF. The CDR3 region has the DNA TGTGCCAGCACCGAAGACGGGCCCCGCAGGGGGGTGCAGTACTTC.

V and J are TRBV6-1 and TRBJ1-5, with D perhaps matching TRBD1 (5 bases). Germline V gene lookup returns CDR1 MNHNS and CDR2 SASEGT. This CDR3 region has 13 residues. Trimming took off 3 bases at V and 6 bases at J, with 9 bases between the two ends. Here the CDR3 reads CASSELRGQPQHF. The CDR3 nucleotides read TGTGCCAGCAGTGAGCTTAGGGGTCAGCCCCAGCATTTT.

V is TRBV6-1 and J is TRBJ1-2, with D perhaps matching TRBD1 (5 bases). The V end lost 4 bases, the J end lost 5 bases, and 14 bases lay between the germline ends. The CDR3 covers 14 residues. The germline V gene encodes CDR1 MNHNS and CDR2 SASEGT. CDR3 nucleotide sequence: TGTGCCAGCAGTGCCAGGGAAAGGGCGTATGGCTACACCTTC. This gives the protein CASSARERAYGYTF.

The genes are TRBV7-2 and TRBJ1-2; TRBD1 is a possible D gene (6 bases). The CDR3 runs 13 residues. The ends were cut back, 5 bases at V and 7 bases at J, with 14 bases in the middle. Germline V lookup: CDR1 SGHTA, CDR2 FQGNSA. The CDR3: CASSPTGGAGYTF. CDR3 DNA sequence: TGTGCCAGCAGCCCCACCGGGGGGGCTGGCTACACCTTC.

The chain recombines TRBV19 with TRBJ1-1, with TRBD1 identical over 9 bases. The ends lost 5 bases at V and 4 bases at J; junction bases unmatched: 5. Germline V gene lookup returns CDR1 LNHDA and CDR2 SQIVND (reference sequence). This CDR3 has 14 amino acids. CDR3: CASSRQGQGTEAFF. The CDR3 DNA follows: TGTGCCAGTAGTCGACAGGGACAGGGCACTGAAGCTTTCTTT.

The chain couples TRBV5-6 to TRBJ1-1; 10 nucleotides agree with TRBD1. CDR3 size: 17 residues. CDR1 SGHDT and CDR2 YYEEEE come from the germline V gene. J lost 1 base, V lost 3 bases, and 9 bases had no gene match. Here the CDR3 DNA reads TGTGCCAGCAGCTCCGGACAGGGGGTTGTTGGGAACACTGAAGCTTTCTTT. As protein: CASSSGQGVVGNTEAFF.

The rearrangement uses TRBV5-8 and TRBJ2-7; TRBD2 agrees at 11 bases. The CDR3 is made up of 13 amino acids. CDR1 and CDR2 (germline): SGHTS, YDEGEE. J gave up 8 bases and V 4 bases, and 5 bases lay outside the gene matches. The CDR3 loop reads CASSIAGGPQQYF. The CDR3, as DNA: TGTGCCAGCAGCATAGCGGGAGGGCCTCAGCAGTACTTC.